This T cell receptor (beta chain) was found in a study of T cell responses to AZD1222 COVID-19 vaccine. The table came from immunoSEQ multiplex PCR; TCRdb's copy has only in-frame clones and leaves some out. The sample lists some 97,000 clones; about 88% were seen once. This CDR3 is 13 amino acids long. Trimming removed 3 bases from V and 2 bases from J, with 9 bases in between. The V gene's germline CDR1 is SGHRS and CDR2 YFSETQ. Whole-study findings and limits: Clonal diversity may have been underestimated in mostly white British donors. Elevations in Spike-specific TCR breadth and depth followed administration of two AZD1222 doses. Just a handful of AZD1222 recipients were seropositive at baseline.

As to this clone: What it binds is unknown.

This material consisted of peripheral blood, taken on day 0 of AZD1222 vaccination. The chain combines TRBV5-1 with TRBJ2-7; D is unclear. The sequence derives from an adult in good health. CDR3 residues: CASSSPDPYEQYF. In DNA, the CDR3 is TGCGCCAGCAGCTCTCCGGACCCCTACGAGCAGTACTTC.